The source of this T cell receptor (beta chain) is a study of early T cells in non-severe SARS-CoV-2 infection. On the study more broadly: Sequencing targeted bulk RNA from unsorted whole blood, leaving chains unpaired.

The germline CDR1 and CDR2 sequences are SGHAT and FQNNGV. The CDR3 consists of 17 residues. V was shortened by 3 bases and J by 5 bases, with 20 bases between the two germline ends. Unique molecular identifiers were affixed to single, distinct cDNA molecules. Via MiXCR, TCRdb re-called the 5' RACE reads, giving one row per CDR3 protein. The repertoire holds 75,000 to 80,000 distinct CDR3 sequences, with around 9.9% as singletons. The sequencing input was whole blood. This sequence originates from an adult who was a healthcare worker with PCR-confirmed SARS-CoV-2 infection or an uninfected control (not recorded which). This chain links TRBV11-2 with TRBJ2-1; tentatively, D is TRBD1 (5 bases). The CDR3 DNA reads TGTGCCAGCAGCTTCCTGGGCTTCAGGGTCGGGCACAATGAGCAGTTCTTC. Its translation: CASSFLGFRVGHNEQFF.